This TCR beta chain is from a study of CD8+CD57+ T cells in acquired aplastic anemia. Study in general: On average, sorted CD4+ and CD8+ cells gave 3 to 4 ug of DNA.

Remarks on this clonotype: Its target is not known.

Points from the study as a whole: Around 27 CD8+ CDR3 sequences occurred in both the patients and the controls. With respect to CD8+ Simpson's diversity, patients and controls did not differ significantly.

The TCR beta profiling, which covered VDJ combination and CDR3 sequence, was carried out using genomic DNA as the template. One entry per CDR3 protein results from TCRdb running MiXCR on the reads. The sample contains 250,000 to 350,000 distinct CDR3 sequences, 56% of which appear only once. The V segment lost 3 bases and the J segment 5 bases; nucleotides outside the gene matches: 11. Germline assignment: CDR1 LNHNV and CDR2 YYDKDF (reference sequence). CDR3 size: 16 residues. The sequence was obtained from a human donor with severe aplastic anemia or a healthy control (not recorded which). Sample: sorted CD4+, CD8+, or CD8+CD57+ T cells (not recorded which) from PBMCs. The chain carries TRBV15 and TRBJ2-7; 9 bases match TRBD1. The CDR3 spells CATSRITGTGSDEQYF. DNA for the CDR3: TGTGCCACCAGCAGGATTACCGGGACAGGGTCCGACGAGCAGTACTTC.